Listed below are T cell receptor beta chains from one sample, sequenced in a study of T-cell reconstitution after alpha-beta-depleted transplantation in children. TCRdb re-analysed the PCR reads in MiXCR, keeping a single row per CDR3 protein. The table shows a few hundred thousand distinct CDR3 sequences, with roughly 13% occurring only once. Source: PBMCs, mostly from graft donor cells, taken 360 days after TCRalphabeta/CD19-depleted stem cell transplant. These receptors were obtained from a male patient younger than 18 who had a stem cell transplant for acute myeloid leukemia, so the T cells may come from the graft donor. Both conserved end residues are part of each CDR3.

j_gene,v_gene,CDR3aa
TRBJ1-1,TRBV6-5,CASSYSGQKIMNTEAFF
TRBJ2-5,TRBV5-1,CASSLAGVPYQETQYF
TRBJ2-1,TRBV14,CASSPKEAGEQFF
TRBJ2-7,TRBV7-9,CASSLAQGVSYEQYF
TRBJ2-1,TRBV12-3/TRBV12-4,CASSLGWGVGSSGQGQRVGSRFF
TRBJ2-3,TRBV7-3,CASSLGLAGDLTADTQYF
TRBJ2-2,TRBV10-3,CAISESLATGELFF
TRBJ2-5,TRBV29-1,CSVLSQGLGTQYF
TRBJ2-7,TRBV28,CASSIYTSGPSYEQYF
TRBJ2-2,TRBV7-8,CASSRLAGELFF
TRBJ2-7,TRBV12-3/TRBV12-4,CASSPKASYEQYF
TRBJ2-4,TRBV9,CASSARQGGAKNIQYF
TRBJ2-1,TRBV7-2,CASSRAGGIGGEQFF
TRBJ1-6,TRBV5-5,CASRPLGDSPLHF
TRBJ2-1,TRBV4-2,CASSRTGAYNEQFF
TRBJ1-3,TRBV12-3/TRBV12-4,CASSFDGNTIYF
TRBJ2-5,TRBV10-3,CAISVRQDRAPKETQYF
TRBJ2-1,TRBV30,CAWSRGNEQFF
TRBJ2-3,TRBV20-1,CSARDWAQRTDTQYF
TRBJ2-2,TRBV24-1,CATSLREREATGELFF
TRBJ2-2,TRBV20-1,CSAQLRASGRRGSANTGELFF
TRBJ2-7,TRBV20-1,CSARDGDRLLYEQYF
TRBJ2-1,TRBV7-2,CASSLRREGRGEQFF
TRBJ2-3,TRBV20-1,CSAQRSLAGRTDTQYF
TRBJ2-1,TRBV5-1,CASSLGQPYNEQFF
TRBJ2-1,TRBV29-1,CSSGLAPVQQFF
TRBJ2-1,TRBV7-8,CASTPRETDNEQFF
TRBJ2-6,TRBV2,CATEATRGANVLTF
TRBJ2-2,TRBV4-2,CASSSQGLTSGELFF
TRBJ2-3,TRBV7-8,CASSFASGSFTDTQYF
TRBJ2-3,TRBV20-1,CSFWDQNAFLTSTDTQYF